Listed below are T cell receptor beta chains from one sample, sequenced in a study of CD8 T cells in Susac syndrome. TCRdb reprocessed the immunoSEQ multiplex PCR reads with MiXCR, giving one entry per CDR3 protein. The sample lists some 120,000 distinct CDR3 sequences, 90% to 95% occurring once. Sequenced: CD4+ T cells from PBMCs. The receptors derive from a human donor with multiple sclerosis. The CDR3 runs from the conserved cysteine through the conserved F or W.

J	V	CDR3
TRBJ2-7	TRBV12-3/TRBV12-4	CASSSRYSGEQYF
TRBJ2-1	TRBV4-2	CASSQDRLAGNEQFF
TRBJ1-2	TRBV2	CASSPQAGALKFGYTF
TRBJ2-5	TRBV5-1	CASSSSTGREETQYF
TRBJ2-7	TRBV3-1	CASSLVRGNGEQYF
TRBJ2-1	TRBV3-1	CASSQGEGVYNEQFF
TRBJ1-1	TRBV4-1	CASSPLGQSNTEAFF
TRBJ1-5	TRBV4-1	CASSQETGGGQPQHF
TRBJ2-7	TRBV2	CASGGTGEQYF
TRBJ1-5	TRBV12-5	CASLREGQPQHF
TRBJ2-7	TRBV27	CASSLSFSPRTGGRSYEQYF
TRBJ2-2	TRBV18	CASSPWTNTGELFF
TRBJ1-5	TRBV6-5	CASRGTGTNQPQHF
TRBJ2-6	TRBV5-4	CASSLPTNNVLTF
TRBJ1-6	TRBV2	CASSDLGQGGNSPLHF
TRBJ2-3	TRBV10-3	CAISGGSGRADTQYF
TRBJ1-2	TRBV5-4	CASRSTGGNSNYGYTF
TRBJ2-2	TRBV7-9	CASSFRGPPGELFF
TRBJ2-7	TRBV6-5	CASSYSSTGGTYEQYF
TRBJ1-1	TRBV25-1	CATRGLNTEAFF
TRBJ1-2	TRBV19	CASSTPGFGYTF
TRBJ1-5	TRBV6-2/TRBV6-3	CASRPEGLGYSNQPQHF
TRBJ1-2	TRBV19	CASSDTVNYGYTF
TRBJ1-2	TRBV30	CAWSVRSQDYGYTF
TRBJ1-1	TRBV6-5	CASYDFEAFF
TRBJ1-3	TRBV6-5	CASSLEGRATGNTIYF
TRBJ2-7	TRBV30	CAWSVTGEVQYF
TRBJ2-7	TRBV18	CASSPLVGQVIGEQYF
TRBJ1-1	TRBV27	CASSPRRSPGTEAFF
TRBJ2-2	TRBV5-6	CASSFGLVNTGELFF
TRBJ2-3	TRBV7-2	CASSRDRTTDTQYF